This TCR beta chain was identified during a study of cytomegalovirus exposure and HLA in healthy donors. Study-wide results and limits: Reported performance of the classifier showed diagnosis of cytomegalovirus status with high specificity and sensitivity.

Comment on this clone: Its target is unknown.

V was cut by 6 bases and J by 6 bases, with 8 bases left in between. This CDR3 contains 11 residues. Germline V gives CDR1 LNHDA, CDR2 SQIVND (reference sequence). In the PCR, 60 Vbeta and 13 Jbeta primers were used. Measured with immunoSEQ multiplex PCR; TCRdb has only the in-frame clones, and not every one. The data hold 95,000 to 100,000 clones, with less than 85% observed a single time. The rearrangement joins TRBV19 to TRBJ1-1; no clear D gene. Input material: PBMCs. This receptor was obtained from a male donor in good health and CMV-seronegative. CDR3 coding DNA: TGTGCCAGTAGGACTGTGGCTGAAGCTTTCTTT. Translation gives CASRTVAEAFF. Full variable domain (rest looked up from reference TRBV19 and TRBJ1-1): DGGITQSPKYLFRKEGQNVTLSCEQNLNHDAMYWYRQDPGQGLRLIYYSQIVNDFQKGDIAEGYSVSREKKESFPLTVTSAQKNPTAFYLCASRTVAEAFFGQGTRLTVV.